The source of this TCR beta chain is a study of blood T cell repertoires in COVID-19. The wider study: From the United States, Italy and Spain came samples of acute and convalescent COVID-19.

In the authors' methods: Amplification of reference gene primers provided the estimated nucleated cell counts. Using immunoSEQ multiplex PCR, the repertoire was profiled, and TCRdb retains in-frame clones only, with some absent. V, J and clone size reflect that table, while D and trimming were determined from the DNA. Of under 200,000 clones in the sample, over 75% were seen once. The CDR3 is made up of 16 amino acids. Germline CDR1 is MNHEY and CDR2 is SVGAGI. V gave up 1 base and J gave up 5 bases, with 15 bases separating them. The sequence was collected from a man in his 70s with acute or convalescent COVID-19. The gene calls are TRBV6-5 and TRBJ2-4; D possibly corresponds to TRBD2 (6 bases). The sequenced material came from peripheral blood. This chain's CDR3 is CASSYFQAGGQNIQYF. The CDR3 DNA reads TGTGCCAGCAGTTACTTCCAGGCCGGGGGTCAAAACATTCAGTACTTC.